This T cell receptor beta chain was captured in a study of CD8+ T cells in alopecia areata. Study results and limitations: Scalp sample sequencing also detects resident alphabeta T cells of normal skin. Under tofacitinib, fewer expanded CD8+ clones appeared among the top 100 scalp clones.

Treatment here: oral pan-JAK inhibitor, 5-10 mg twice daily. With respect to this clone: Its antigen is as yet unknown.

Following extraction, RNA underwent reverse transcription to cDNA, which served as the sequencing template. The assay was immunoSEQ multiplex PCR, and TCRdb's table has in-frame clones only and misses some. Counted here are 150,000 to 250,000 clones, 55% to 70% occurring once; the ten biggest clones make up over 3%. Germline CDR1 and CDR2: SGHRS and YFSETQ. The CDR3 sequence is 12 residues long. Trimming took 5 bases from V and 5 from J, leaving 10 bases between them. Sequenced here: CD4+ T cells sorted from blood, sampled at week 4, from a patient treated with tofacitinib. This sequence joins TRBV5-1 and TRBJ2-5; unclear D gene. This clonotype originated in a human donor with alopecia areata. CDR3: CASRSKRETQYF. The CDR3 nucleotides are TGCGCCAGCAGGTCCAAGAGGGAGACCCAGTACTTC.